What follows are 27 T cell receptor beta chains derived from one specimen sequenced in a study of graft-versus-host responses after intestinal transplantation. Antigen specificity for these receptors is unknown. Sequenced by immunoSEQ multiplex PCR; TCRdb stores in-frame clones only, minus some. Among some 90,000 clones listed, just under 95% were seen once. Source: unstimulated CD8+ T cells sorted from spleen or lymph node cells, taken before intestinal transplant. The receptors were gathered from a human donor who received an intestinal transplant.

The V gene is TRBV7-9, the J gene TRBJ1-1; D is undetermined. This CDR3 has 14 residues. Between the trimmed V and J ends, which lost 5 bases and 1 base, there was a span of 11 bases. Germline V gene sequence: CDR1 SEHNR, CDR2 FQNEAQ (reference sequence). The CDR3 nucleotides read TGTGCCAGCAGCACTAGTGAGGGGAACACTGAAGCTTTCTTT. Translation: CASSTSEGNTEAFF.

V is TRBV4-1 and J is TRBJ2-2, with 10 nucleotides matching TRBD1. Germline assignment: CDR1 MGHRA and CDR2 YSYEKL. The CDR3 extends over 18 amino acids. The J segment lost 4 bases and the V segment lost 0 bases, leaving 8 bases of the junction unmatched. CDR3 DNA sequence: TGCGCCAGCAGCCAAGATGCCCGACAGGGGGCGAGCACCGGGGAGCTGTTTTTT. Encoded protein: CASSQDARQGASTGELFF.

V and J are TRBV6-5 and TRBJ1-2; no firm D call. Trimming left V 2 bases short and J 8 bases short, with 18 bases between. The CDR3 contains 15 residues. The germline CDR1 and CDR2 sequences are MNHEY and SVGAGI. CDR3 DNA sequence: TGTGCCAGCAGTTACGGCGGTGGGTTAACGGGGGGCTACACCTTC. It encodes CASSYGGGLTGGYTF.

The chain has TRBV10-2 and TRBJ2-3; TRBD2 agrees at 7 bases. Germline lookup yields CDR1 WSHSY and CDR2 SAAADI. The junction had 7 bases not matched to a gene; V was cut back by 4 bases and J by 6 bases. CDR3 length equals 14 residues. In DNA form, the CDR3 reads TGCGCCAGCAGTGTACTAGCGTTTATGGATACGCAGTATTTT. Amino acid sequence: CASSVLAFMDTQYF.

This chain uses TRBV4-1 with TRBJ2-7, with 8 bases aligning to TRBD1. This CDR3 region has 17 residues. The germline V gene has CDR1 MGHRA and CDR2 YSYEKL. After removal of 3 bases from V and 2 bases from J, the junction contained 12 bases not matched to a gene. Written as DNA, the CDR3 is TGCGCCAGCAGCCAGACGTGGACAGGGTCGTCGGCCTACGAGCAGTACTTC. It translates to CASSQTWTGSSAYEQYF.

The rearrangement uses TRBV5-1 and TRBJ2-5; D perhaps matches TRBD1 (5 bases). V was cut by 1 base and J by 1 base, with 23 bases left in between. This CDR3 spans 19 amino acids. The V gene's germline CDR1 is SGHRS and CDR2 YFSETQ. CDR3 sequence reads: CASSLTPLVQLTVQETQYF. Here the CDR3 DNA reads TGCGCCAGCAGCTTGACCCCACTCGTCCAGCTGACAGTCCAAGAGACCCAGTACTTC.

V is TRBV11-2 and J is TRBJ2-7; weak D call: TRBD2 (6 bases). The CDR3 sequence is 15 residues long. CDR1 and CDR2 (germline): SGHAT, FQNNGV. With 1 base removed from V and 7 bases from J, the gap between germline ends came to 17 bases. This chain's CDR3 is CASSLGGGFLREQYF. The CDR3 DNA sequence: TGTGCCAGCAGCTTAGGTGGGGGGTTCCTACGAGAGCAGTACTTC.

Written as DNA, the CDR3 is TGTGCCAGCGGAGAAGGGGGCTCCTACAATGAGCAGTTCTTC. Encoded protein: CASGEGGSYNEQFF. The V and J genes are TRBV28 and TRBJ2-1; TRBD1 might be the D (6 bases). Trimming shortened V by 8 bases and J by 0 bases, and 11 bases separated the two germline ends. This CDR3 has 14 residues. Germline CDR1 is MDHEN and CDR2 is SYDVKM.

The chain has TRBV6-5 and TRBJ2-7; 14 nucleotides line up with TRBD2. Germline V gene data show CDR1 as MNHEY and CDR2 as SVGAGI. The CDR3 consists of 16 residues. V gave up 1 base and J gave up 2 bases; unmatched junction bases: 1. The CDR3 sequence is CASSYLTSGGAYEQYF. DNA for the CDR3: TGTGCCAGCAGTTACTTGACTAGCGGGGGGGCCTACGAGCAGTACTTC.

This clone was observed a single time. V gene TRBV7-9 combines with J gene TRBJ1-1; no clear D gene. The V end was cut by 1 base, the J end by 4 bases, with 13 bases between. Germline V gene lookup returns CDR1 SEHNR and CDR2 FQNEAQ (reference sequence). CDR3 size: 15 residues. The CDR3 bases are TGTGCCAGCAGCTTAGGTGGGGAGGGCCGCACTGAAGCTTTCTTT. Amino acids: CASSLGGEGRTEAFF. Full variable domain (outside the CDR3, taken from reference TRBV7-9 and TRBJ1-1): DTGVSQNPRHKITKRGQNVTFRCDPISEHNRLYWYRQTLGQGPEFLTYFQNEAQLEKSRLLSDRFSAERPKGSFSTLEIQRTEQGDSAMYLCASSLGGEGRTEAFFGQGTRLTVV.

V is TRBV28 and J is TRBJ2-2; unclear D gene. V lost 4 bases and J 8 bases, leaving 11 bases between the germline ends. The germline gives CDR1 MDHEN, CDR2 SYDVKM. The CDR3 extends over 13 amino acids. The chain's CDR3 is CASSSIVTGELFF. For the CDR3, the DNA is TGTGCCAGCAGTTCGATAGTAACTGGGGAGCTGTTTTTT. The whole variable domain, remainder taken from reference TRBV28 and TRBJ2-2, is DVKVTQSSRYLVKRTGEKVFLECVQDMDHENMFWYRQDPGLGLRLIYFSYDVKMKEKGDIPEGYSVSREKKERFSLILESASTNQTSMYLCASSSIVTGELFFGEGSRLTVL.

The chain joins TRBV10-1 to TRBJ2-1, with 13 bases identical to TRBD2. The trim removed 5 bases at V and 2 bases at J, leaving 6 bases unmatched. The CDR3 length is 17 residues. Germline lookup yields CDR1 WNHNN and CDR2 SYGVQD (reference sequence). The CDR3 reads CASSPGLAGSPYNEQFF. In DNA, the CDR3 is TGCGCCAGCAGTCCGGGACTAGCGGGATCGCCCTACAATGAGCAGTTCTTC.

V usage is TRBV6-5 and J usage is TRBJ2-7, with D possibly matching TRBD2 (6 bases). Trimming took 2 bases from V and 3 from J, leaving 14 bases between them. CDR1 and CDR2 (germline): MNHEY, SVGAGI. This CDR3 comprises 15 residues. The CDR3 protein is CASSYSQGGNYEQYF. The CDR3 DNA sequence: TGTGCCAGCAGTTACAGCCAGGGCGGGAACTACGAGCAGTACTTC.

The DNA for the CDR3 is TGTGCCTGGAGTCAAGTCGGGACAGGGTTTTTCTACGAGCAGTACTTC. As protein: CAWSQVGTGFFYEQYF. The rearrangement links TRBV30 to TRBJ2-7; 9 nucleotides align to TRBD1. CDR1 is GTSNPN, CDR2 SVGIG, per germline (reference sequence). Trimming cost V 2 bases and J 3 bases; bases outside gene matches: 11. The CDR3 length is 16 residues. Based on the CDR3 plus reference TRBV30 and TRBJ2-7, the full variable domain is SQTIHQWPATLVQPVGSPLSLECTVEGTSNPNLYWYRQAAGRGLQLLFYSVGIGQISSEVPQNLSASRPQDRQFILSSKKLLLSDSGFYLCAWSQVGTGFFYEQYFGPGTRLTVT.

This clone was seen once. CDR3 residues: CASSLGGGQGEAFF. The CDR3 DNA reads TGCGCCAGCAGCTTGGGGGGGGGACAGGGTGAAGCTTTCTTT. This chain joins TRBV5-1 and TRBJ1-1; 9 nucleotides align to TRBD1. The V and J ends lost 0 bases and 7 bases, in that order; junction bases with no gene match: 4. Germline lookup yields CDR1 SGHRS and CDR2 YFSETQ. The CDR3 consists of 14 residues.

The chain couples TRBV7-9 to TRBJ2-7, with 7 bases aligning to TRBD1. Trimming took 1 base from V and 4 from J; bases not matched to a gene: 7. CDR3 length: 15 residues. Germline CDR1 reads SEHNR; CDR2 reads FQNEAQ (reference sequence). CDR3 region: CASSLVARGTYEQYF. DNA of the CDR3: TGTGCCAGCAGCTTAGTGGCCAGGGGGACGTACGAGCAGTACTTC.

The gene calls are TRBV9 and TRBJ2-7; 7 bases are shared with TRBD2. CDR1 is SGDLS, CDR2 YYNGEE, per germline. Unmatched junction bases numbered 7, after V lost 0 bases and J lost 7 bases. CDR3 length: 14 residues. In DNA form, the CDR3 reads TGTGCCAGCAGCGTAGGCGGGGGAAGTTTGGAGCAGTACTTC. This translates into CASSVGGGSLEQYF.

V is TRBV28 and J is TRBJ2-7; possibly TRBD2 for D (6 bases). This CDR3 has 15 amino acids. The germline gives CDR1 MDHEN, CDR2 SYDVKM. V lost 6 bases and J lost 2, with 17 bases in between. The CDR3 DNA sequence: TGTGCCAGCAGCTTCGTGGGTAGCGGAACCTACGAGCAGTACTTC. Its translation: CASSFVGSGTYEQYF.

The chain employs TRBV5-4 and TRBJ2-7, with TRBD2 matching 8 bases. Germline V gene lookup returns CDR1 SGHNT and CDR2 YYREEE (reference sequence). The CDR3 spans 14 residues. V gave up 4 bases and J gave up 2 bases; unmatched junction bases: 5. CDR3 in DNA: TGTGCCAGCAGCCGGACTAGCCAAGCCTACGAGCAGTACTTC. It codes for CASSRTSQAYEQYF.

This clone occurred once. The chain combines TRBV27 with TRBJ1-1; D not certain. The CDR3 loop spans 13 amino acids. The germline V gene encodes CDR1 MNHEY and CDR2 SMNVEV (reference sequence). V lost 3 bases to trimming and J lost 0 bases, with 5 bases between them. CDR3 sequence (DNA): TGTGCCAGCAGTTTTCAGGTGAACACTGAAGCTTTCTTT. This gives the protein CASSFQVNTEAFF.

In DNA, the CDR3 is TGCAGCGTTGATGGCGGGAACACAGATACGCAGTATTTT. It specifies CSVDGGNTDTQYF. The rearrangement uses TRBV29-1 and TRBJ2-3; D is perhaps TRBD2 (6 bases). Trimming removed 3 bases at V and 2 bases at J, with 9 bases between. Germline assignment: CDR1 SQVTM and CDR2 ANQGSEA. The CDR3 extends over 13 amino acids.

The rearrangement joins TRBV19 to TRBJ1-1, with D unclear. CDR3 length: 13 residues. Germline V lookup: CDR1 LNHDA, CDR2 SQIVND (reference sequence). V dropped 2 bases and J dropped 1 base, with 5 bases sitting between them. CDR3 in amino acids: CASSITRNTEAFF. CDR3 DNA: TGTGCCAGTAGTATAACGAGGAACACTGAAGCTTTCTTT.

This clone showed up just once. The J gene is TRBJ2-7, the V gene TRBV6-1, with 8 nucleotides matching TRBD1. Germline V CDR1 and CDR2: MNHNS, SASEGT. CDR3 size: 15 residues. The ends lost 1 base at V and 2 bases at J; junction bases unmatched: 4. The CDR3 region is CASSEGAGGTYEQYF. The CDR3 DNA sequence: TGTGCCAGCAGTGAAGGGGCAGGGGGCACCTACGAGCAGTACTTC.

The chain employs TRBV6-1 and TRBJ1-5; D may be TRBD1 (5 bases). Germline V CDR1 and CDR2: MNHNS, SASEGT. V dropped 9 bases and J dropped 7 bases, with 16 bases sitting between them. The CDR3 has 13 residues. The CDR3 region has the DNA TGTGCCAGTCTCAGGGTTGAAGGACAGCCCCAGCATTTT. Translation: CASLRVEGQPQHF.

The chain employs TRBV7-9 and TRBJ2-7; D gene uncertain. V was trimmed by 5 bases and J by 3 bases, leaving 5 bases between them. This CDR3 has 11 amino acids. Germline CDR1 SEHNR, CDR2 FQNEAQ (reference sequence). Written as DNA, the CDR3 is TGTGCCAGCAGCCCGTACTACGAGCAGTACTTC. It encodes CASSPYYEQYF.

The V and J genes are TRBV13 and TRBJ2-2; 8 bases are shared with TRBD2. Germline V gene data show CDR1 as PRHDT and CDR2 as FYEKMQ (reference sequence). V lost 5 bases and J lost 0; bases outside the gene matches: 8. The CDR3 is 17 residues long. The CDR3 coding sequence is TGTGCCAGCAGCCCCTCTTTCGGGGGGGCGAACACCGGGGAGCTGTTTTTT. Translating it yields CASSPSFGGANTGELFF.

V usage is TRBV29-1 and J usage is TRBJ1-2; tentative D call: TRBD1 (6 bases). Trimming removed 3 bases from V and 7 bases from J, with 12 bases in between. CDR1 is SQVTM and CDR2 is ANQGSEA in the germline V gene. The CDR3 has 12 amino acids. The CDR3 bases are TGCAGCGTTGATCCAGGGGCCGGTGGCTACACCTTC. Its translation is CSVDPGAGGYTF.